A single sample is the source of the 5 T cell receptor beta chains below, sequenced in a study of cytomegalovirus exposure and HLA in healthy donors. Researchers ran the PCR with 60 Vbeta and 13 Jbeta primers. Assay used: immunoSEQ multiplex PCR; TCRdb lists only in-frame clones, some missing. This sample has about 160,000 clones, with 75% found just once. Sample: PBMCs. All receptors derive from a woman between 50 and 59 years old in good health and CMV-seropositive.

This rearrangement joins TRBV9 to TRBJ1-1; D ambiguous. V gave up 4 bases and J gave up 2 bases, with 15 bases separating them. From germline, CDR1 is SGDLS and CDR2 YYNGEE. The CDR3 loop spans 15 amino acids. The CDR3 reads CASSRGQLRNTEAFF. The CDR3 DNA is TGTGCCAGCAGCCGCGGGCAGCTAAGAAACACTGAAGCTTTCTTT.

The chain is built from TRBV7-3 and TRBJ2-6; TRBD2 matches 15 bases. Germline CDR1 is SGHTA and CDR2 is FQGTGA. V gave up 5 bases and J gave up 3 bases; unmatched junction bases: 11. This CDR3 spans 20 amino acids. The CDR3 spells CASSPGLAGGPGYGANVLTF. The CDR3 nucleotides are TGTGCCAGCAGCCCCGGACTAGCGGGGGGGCCAGGCTATGGGGCCAACGTCCTGACTTTC.

V usage is TRBV30 and J usage is TRBJ2-7; TRBD1 might be the D (6 bases). Germline V lookup: CDR1 GTSNPN, CDR2 SVGIG (reference sequence). This CDR3 is built from 13 residues. CDR3 DNA: TGTGCTCGGGGAACAGGGAGCTCCTACGAGCAGTACTTC. It yields the protein CARGTGSSYEQYF.

The chain couples TRBV7-9 to TRBJ1-2; 9 nucleotides align to TRBD1. The CDR3 sequence is 15 residues long. J was trimmed by 6 bases and V by 6 bases; bases with no gene match: 11. Germline CDR1 is SEHNR and CDR2 is FQNEAQ (reference sequence). The CDR3 region has the DNA TGTGCCAGCAGTTATGTACAGGGGGCAATAGATGGCTACACCTTC. Its protein product is CASSYVQGAIDGYTF.

The chain is built from TRBV19 and TRBJ2-2, with a weak D call TRBD2 (5 bases). V dropped 1 base and J dropped 5 bases, with 5 bases sitting between them. This CDR3 has 13 residues. Germline assignment: CDR1 LNHDA and CDR2 SQIVND (reference sequence). The DNA for the CDR3 is TGTGCCAGTAGTATAGCGGGGACCGGGGAGCTGTTTTTT. It codes for CASSIAGTGELFF.